Following are 2 T cell receptor beta chains from one sample sequenced in a study of lymphopenia after photon versus proton radiotherapy. TCRdb's copy holds only in-frame clones and misses some; the assay was immunoSEQ multiplex PCR. The sample consists of more than 45,000 clones, 80% to 95% of them appearing once. This specimen consisted of peripheral blood, obtained from a patient treated with photon-based radiotherapy. These receptors were taken from a woman aged 40 to 55 with cholangiocarcinoma.

The V call is TRBV6-4, the J call TRBJ2-1, with no clear D. Germline V gene sequence: CDR1 MRHNA, CDR2 SNTAGT. V was shortened by 0 bases and J by 7 bases, with 13 bases between the two germline ends. This CDR3 contains 15 residues. CDR3 sequence: CASSDSWINGNEQFF. The CDR3 DNA follows: TGTGCCAGCAGTGACTCATGGATTAACGGGAATGAGCAGTTCTTC.

The chain links TRBV6-1 to TRBJ2-6; D possibly uses TRBD1 or TRBD2 (5 bases each). V shed 4 bases and J shed 0 bases, with 10 bases lying between them. The CDR3 sequence is 16 residues long. Germline V CDR1 and CDR2: MNHNS, SASEGT. CDR3 coding DNA: TGTGCCAGCAGTGGAGGGGTCAACTCTGGGGCCAACGTCCTGACTTTC. Translated: CASSGGVNSGANVLTF.